This T cell receptor (beta chain) came from a study of T cells expressing NK-cell markers. As for the study in general: Source material for TCR beta repertoires consisted of sorted CD3+CD56+NKG2C+, CD3+CD56+NKG2C- and CD3+CD56-NKG2C+ T cells. Overall study results and limits: For 5 to 7 donors, the dominant NKG2C+ clonotypes made up roughly 1.0-7.0% of their CD8+ T cells. There were a few donors in whom these clonotypes also led the CD3+CD56-NKG2C+ fraction.

TCR beta cDNA was made by 5'RACE template switching with UMIs. Reanalyzing the 5' RACE reads, TCRdb keeps one entry per CDR3 protein, without DNA. Its table lists around 260,000 distinct CDR3 sequences. This CDR3 region has 14 residues. In the case of this clonotype: The antigen is not known.

This sequence joins TRBV12-3 or TRBV12-4 and TRBJ1-6; TCRdb proposes TRBD1, but this gene call is untestable without DNA. The sequenced sample was blood T cells: a sorted CD56 or NKG2C T cell subset, CD4+ or CD8+ T cells, or bulk PBMC T cells (not recorded which). This clonotype originated in a woman aged 18 to 75 in good health. CDR3 amino acids: CASSQQGGESPLHF.